This paragraph covers one TCR beta chain sequence. This clone was seen only a few times. Its antigen is unknown. No qualities accompany the bases; no much larger clone lies one base away. The entry originates in a study of blood T cell repertoires in COVID-19 (dated by TCRdb to about 2020). Broadly, across the study: Samples from collaborators originated in the United States, Italy and Spain and spanned both the acute and convalescent phases of COVID-19. The material from the prospective study consisted of cDNA or gDNA derived from T cells, B-cell-depleted T cells, or PBMCs. Subjects who had been exposed to COVID-19, were actively infected with it, or had recovered from it provided the deeply sampled blood TCRbeta repertoires that made up the dataset. The repertoires were made available in a free public database intended to serve as a resource for research on the immune response to SARS-CoV-2. The samples were drawn from two sources: the first 160 participants of the ongoing ImmuneRACE study, and 1,000 to 1,500 subjects contributed by 6 global collaborators. A de-identified subject ID, COVID-19 status, age in years and sex were almost always included in the sample metadata. Where HLA class I and class II types were available, the types were taken from metadata supplied by the sample provider, not from assay-based typing. What the study reported, not specific to this receptor: Clinical and demographic metadata were provided uncurated, with the amount varying by source and participant.

Samples from volunteer blood donors who had recovered from COVID-19 were contributed by a second Seattle source. Whole blood was collected in K2EDTA tubes by collaborating institutions according to the institutions' own protocols. For TCRbeta analysis, collaborators shipped samples as frozen whole blood, isolated PBMCs, or DNA extracted from either of those sample types. V sheds 4 bases and J sheds 2 bases, leaving 14 bases between their ends. Including the terminal cysteine and phenylalanine, the CDR3 comprises 15 residues. Only CDR3 DNA is held: 45 bases, read in frame from base 1. Taken from the germline V gene (reference sequence), the CDR1 and CDR2 loops are SGHNT and YYREEE. TCRbeta CDR3 regions were amplified from genomic DNA using the immunoSEQ Assay, a bias-controlled multiplex PCR. Per the authors' processing: Nucleated cell counts per sample were estimated from amplification of reference gene primers within the assay. To quantify the absolute abundance of each unique TCRbeta CDR3 rearrangement, sequence reads were collapsed and filtered. For each sample, productive Simpson clonality was calculated by taking the square root of Simpson's diversity index across productive rearrangements. TCRdb re-hosts the immuneACCESS table, in-frame sequences only. Its copies lack some clones; in the studies checked, an unresolved V gene accounts for under half of them, and the cause for the rest is not known. That table supplies the V and J calls and clone size; D and trimming were determined from the DNA. This sample comprises approximately 220,000 clones, roughly 80% of them detected only once. 4.5% to 6% of the sample is in the top ten clones.

The TCR originated in a woman aged 55-75 years who had recovered from COVID-19. The chain couples TRBV5-4 to TRBJ2-3; a tentative D call is TRBD2 (5 bases match). Sequencing was carried out using peripheral blood. CDR3 loop: CASSRGALLTDTQYF. The nucleotide sequence is TGTGCCAGCAGCCGGGGAGCTCTACTCACAGATACGCAGTATTTT.